This TCR beta chain was documented in a study of blood T cell repertoires in COVID-19. Study context: Material from acute and convalescent COVID-19 was sourced from the United States, Italy and Spain. The analysed material was cDNA or gDNA that came from T cells, B-cell-depleted T cells, or PBMCs.

This clone was seen a handful of times. In the original analysis: The authors estimated nucleated cell counts from reference gene primer amplification. The protocol was immunoSEQ multiplex PCR, while the TCRdb copy is restricted to in-frame clones and leaves out a portion. That table supplies the V and J calls and clone size; D and trimming were determined from the DNA. The sample lists roughly 200,000 clones, roughly 81% seen once, with approximately 12% in the top ten. Seattle patients were enrolled while actively infected and followed longitudinally. V was shortened by 2 bases and J by 5 bases, with 13 bases between the two germline ends. CDR3 length: 14 amino acids. The germline V gene has CDR1 SNHLY and CDR2 FYNNEI.

The sequence derives from a woman of 80 years or more with COVID-19, enrolled during active disease. The specimen sequenced was peripheral blood. The chain links TRBV2 to TRBJ2-7; perhaps TRBD1 as D (6 bases). CDR3 sequence reads: CASSEMGTMDEQYF. CDR3 sequence (DNA): TGTGCCAGCAGTGAAATGGGGACAATGGACGAGCAGTACTTC. The full variable domain, in which reference TRBV2 and TRBJ2-7 provide the parts outside the CDR3, is EPEVTQTPSHQVTQMGQEVILRCVPISNHLYFYWYRQILGQKVEFLVSFYNNEISEKSEIFDDQFSVERPDGSNFTLKIRSTKLEDSAMYFCASSEMGTMDEQYFGPGTRLTVT.